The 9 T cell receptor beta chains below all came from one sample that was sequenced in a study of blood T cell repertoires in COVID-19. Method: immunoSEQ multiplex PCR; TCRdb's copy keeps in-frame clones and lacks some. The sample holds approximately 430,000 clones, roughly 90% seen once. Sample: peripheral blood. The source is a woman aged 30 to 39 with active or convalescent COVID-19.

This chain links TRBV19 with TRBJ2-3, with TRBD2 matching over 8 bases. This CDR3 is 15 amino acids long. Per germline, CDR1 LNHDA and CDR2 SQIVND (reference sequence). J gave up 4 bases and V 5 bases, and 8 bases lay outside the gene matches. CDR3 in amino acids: CASSVLAGTADTQYF. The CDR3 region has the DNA TGTGCCAGTAGTGTTTTAGCGGGAACGGCAGATACGCAGTATTTT.

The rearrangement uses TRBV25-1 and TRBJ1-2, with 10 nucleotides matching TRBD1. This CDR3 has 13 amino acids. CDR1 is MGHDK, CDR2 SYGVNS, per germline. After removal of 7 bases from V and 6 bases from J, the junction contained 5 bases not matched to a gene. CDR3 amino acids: CASKSGTGDGYTF. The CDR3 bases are TGTGCCAGCAAGAGTGGGACAGGGGATGGCTACACCTTC.

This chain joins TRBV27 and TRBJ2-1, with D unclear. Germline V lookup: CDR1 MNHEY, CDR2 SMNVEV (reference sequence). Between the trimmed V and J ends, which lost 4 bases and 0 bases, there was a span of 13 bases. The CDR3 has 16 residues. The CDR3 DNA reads TGTGCCAGCAGTTCCACCGACCTAGGCTCCTACAATGAGCAGTTCTTC. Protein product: CASSSTDLGSYNEQFF.

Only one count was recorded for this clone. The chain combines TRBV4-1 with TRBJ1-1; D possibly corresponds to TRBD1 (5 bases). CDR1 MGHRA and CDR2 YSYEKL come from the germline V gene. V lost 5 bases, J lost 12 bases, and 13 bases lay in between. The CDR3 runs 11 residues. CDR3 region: CASSYGGATFF. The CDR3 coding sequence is TGCGCCAGCAGCTACGGGGGAGCGACTTTCTTT.

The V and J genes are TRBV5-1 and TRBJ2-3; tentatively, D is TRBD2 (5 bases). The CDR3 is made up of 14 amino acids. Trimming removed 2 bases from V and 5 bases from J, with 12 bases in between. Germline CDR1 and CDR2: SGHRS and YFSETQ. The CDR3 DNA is TGCGCCAGCAGCTTACGGACTGCGCTAGATACGCAGTATTTT. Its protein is CASSLRTALDTQYF.

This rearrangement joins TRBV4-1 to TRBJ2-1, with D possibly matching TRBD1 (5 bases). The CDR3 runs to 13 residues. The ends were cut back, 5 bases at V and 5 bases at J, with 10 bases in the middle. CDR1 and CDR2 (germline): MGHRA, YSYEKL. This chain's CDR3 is CASSDSPNNEQFF. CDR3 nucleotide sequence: TGCGCCAGCAGCGACAGTCCGAACAATGAGCAGTTCTTC.

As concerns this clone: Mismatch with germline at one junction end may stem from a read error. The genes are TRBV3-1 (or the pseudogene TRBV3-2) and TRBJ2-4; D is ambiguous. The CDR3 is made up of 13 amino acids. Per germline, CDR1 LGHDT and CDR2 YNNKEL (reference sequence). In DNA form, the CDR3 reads TGTGCCAGCAACCAAACAGACCAAAACATTCAGTACTTC. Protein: CASNQTDQNIQYF.

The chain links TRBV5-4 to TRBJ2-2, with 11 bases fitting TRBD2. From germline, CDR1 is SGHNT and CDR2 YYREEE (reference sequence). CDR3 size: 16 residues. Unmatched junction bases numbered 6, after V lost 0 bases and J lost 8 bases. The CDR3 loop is CASSLVSSGGRGELFF. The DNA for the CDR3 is TGTGCCAGCAGCTTGGTCTCTAGCGGGGGGAGAGGGGAGCTGTTTTTT.

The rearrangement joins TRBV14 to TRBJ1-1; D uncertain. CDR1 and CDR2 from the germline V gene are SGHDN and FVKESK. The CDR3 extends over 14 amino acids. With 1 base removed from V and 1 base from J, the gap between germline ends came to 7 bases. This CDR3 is CASSQGAANTEAFF. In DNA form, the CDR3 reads TGTGCCAGCAGCCAAGGGGCAGCGAACACTGAAGCTTTCTTT.